This record concerns one TCR beta chain sequence. The source of the sample is a study of long-term antiretroviral therapy in people with HIV. Study context: Initial samples were collected about a decade before the 2015 immediate-ART recommendation.

V lost 2 bases and J lost 5, with 16 bases in between. The CDR3 runs to 15 residues. Germline CDR1 is SGHRS and CDR2 is YFSETQ. At survey level, the immunoSEQ assay was run in its v3.0 version. Clones were read by immunoSEQ multiplex PCR, and TCRdb kept only the in-frame ones, dropping some. The sample has 20,000 to 25,000 clones; roughly four fifths are singletons. The sequence came from a woman aged 25 to 45 with HIV. This chain connects TRBV5-1 to TRBJ2-5, with D unclear. Sample: unsorted PBMCs, taken 0.2 years after starting antiretroviral therapy. CDR3 in amino acids: CASSLGSIKLETQYF. DNA of the CDR3: TGCGCCAGCAGCTTAGGTTCAATCAAGCTGGAGACCCAGTACTTC.